This T cell receptor beta chain was captured in a study of patients and donors after allogeneic stem cell transplantation. Germline lookup yields CDR1 SGHDN and CDR2 FVKESK. J gave up 4 bases and V 4 bases, and 10 bases lay outside the gene matches. CDR3 size: 16 residues. MiXCR, applied by TCRdb to the RT-PCR reads, yields one record per CDR3 protein. The sample shows hundreds of thousands of distinct CDR3 sequences, approximately 16% of them seen only once. The V gene is TRBV14, the J gene TRBJ1-3, with 7 bases matching TRBD1. This TCR derives from a human donor who was either an allogeneic HSCT recipient or a stem cell or donor lymphocyte infusion donor (not recorded which). It is not recorded whose cells these are; they may come from a transplant donor. The sample consisted of blood, either unsorted or a sorted T cell fraction (not recorded which). The CDR3 here is CASSLNTGVRGNTIYF. The CDR3 DNA sequence: TGTGCCAGCAGCCTCAATACAGGGGTCAGGGGAAACACCATATATTTT. The complete variable domain, with remaining parts taken from reference TRBV14 and TRBJ1-3, reads EAGVTQFPSHSVIEKGQTVTLRCDPISGHDNLYWYRRVMGKEIKFLLHFVKESKQDESGMPNNRFLAERTGGTYSTLKVQPAELEDSGVYFCASSLNTGVRGNTIYFGEGSWLTVV.